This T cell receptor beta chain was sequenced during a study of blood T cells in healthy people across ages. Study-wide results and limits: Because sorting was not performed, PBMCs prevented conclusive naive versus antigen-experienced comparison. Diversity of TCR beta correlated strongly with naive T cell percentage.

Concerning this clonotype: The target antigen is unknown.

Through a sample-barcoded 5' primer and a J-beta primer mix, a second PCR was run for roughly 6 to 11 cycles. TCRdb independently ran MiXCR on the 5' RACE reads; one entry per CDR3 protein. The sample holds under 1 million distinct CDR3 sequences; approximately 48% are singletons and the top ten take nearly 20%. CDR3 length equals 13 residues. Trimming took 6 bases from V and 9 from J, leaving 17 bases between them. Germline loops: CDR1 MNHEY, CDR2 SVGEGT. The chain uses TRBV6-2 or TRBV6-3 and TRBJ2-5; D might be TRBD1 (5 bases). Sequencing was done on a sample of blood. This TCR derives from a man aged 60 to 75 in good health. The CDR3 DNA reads TGTGCCAGCAGGTCCACAGGTGACGCTGCCCAGTACTTC. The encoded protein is CASRSTGDAAQYF.